A single sample gave rise to the 29 T cell receptor beta chains below, sequenced in a study of shared clonotypes between healthy human individuals. Sequencing used immunoSEQ multiplex PCR; TCRdb keeps in-frame clones, though not all of them. This table has some 2.4 million clones, approximately 94% appearing once. Sequencing was performed on naive CD4+ T cells from PBMCs. The subset: CD45RA+ positively selected. The receptors come from a man younger than 35 in good health. Some clones in this sample may be carry-over from other donors' samples.

The chain links TRBV4-3 to TRBJ1-3; unclear D gene. Trimming stripped 0 bases from V and 5 bases from J, with 11 bases between. Per germline, CDR1 LGHNA and CDR2 YSLEER. This CDR3 comprises 15 residues. The CDR3 loop reads CASSQDRGLRNTIYF. CDR3 nucleotides: TGCGCCAGCAGCCAAGATCGCGGACTCCGAAACACCATATATTTT.

The V and J genes are TRBV10-3 and TRBJ1-2, with D maybe TRBD1 (6 bases). Trimming left V 4 bases short and J 8 bases short, with 17 bases between. Germline CDR1 ENHRY, CDR2 SYGVKD. CDR3 length: 14 residues. CDR3 bases: TGTGCCATCAGTGTCAGGGACAACTCCGGAGGCTACACCTTC. Protein product: CAISVRDNSGGYTF.

The gene calls are TRBV28 and TRBJ2-4; TRBD1 matches at 8 bases. J lost 3 bases, V lost 8 bases, and 9 bases had no gene match. Germline V gene data show CDR1 as MDHEN and CDR2 as SYDVKM. This CDR3 contains 15 residues. CDR3 coding DNA: TGTGCCAGCTCCAGCTTCGACAGGGGCAAAAACATTCAGTACTTC. This encodes CASSSFDRGKNIQYF.

The chain uses TRBV27 and TRBJ2-7; tentatively, D is TRBD2 (6 bases). V lost 5 bases, J lost 2 bases, and 25 bases lay in between. This CDR3 has 18 amino acids. Germline V gene data show CDR1 as MNHEY and CDR2 as SMNVEV (reference sequence). CDR3 loop: CASSPIFRDGSNPYEQYF. DNA of the CDR3: TGTGCCAGCAGTCCCATTTTCCGGGACGGGAGTAACCCCTACGAGCAGTACTTC.

The chain recombines TRBV2 with TRBJ2-2, with TRBD1 identical over 9 bases. CDR3 length equals 15 residues. V trimming: 6 bases; J trimming: 2 bases; junction bases outside the gene matches: 4. Germline CDR1 and CDR2: SNHLY and FYNNEI. As DNA, the CDR3 is TGTGCCAGCAGGGGACAGGGATTAAACACCGGGGAGCTGTTTTTT. Translated: CASRGQGLNTGELFF.

The CDR3: CASSQRGYRGLGNEKLFF. CDR3 DNA sequence: TGTGCCAGCAGTCAACGGGGGTACAGGGGGCTTGGTAATGAAAAACTGTTTTTT. The gene calls are TRBV28 and TRBJ1-4; 9 positions agree with TRBD1. The CDR3 covers 18 residues. The trim removed 5 bases at V and 4 bases at J, leaving 14 bases unmatched. In germline, CDR1 is MDHEN, CDR2 SYDVKM.

This CDR3 is CASSNGRGHSDTQYF. The CDR3 DNA is TGTGCCAGTAGTAACGGCAGGGGGCACTCAGATACGCAGTATTTT. The V call is TRBV19, the J call TRBJ2-3; 8 positions match TRBD1. Germline trimming cut 4 bases from V and 4 bases from J; bases unmatched to any gene: 7. Per germline, CDR1 LNHDA and CDR2 SQIVND (reference sequence). CDR3 length: 15 amino acids.

The chain employs TRBV5-5 and TRBJ2-7; 8 bases map to TRBD1. Per the germline V gene, CDR1 is SGHKS and CDR2 is YYEKEE (reference sequence). This CDR3 has 13 residues. V was pared by 4 bases and J by 4 bases, with 4 bases of the junction left unmatched. For the CDR3, the DNA is TGTGCCAGCAGCCGGACAGGGCCTTACGAGCAGTACTTC. Translation gives CASSRTGPYEQYF.

This clone was counted a few times. The chain has TRBV5-1 and TRBJ2-7, with 7 bases that match TRBD1. The CDR3 sequence is 15 residues long. Germline lookup yields CDR1 SGHRS and CDR2 YFSETQ. Losses at the gene ends were 0 bases for V and 3 bases for J; bases not matched to a gene: 6. This chain's CDR3 is CASSLEGAPGYEQYF. In DNA form, the CDR3 reads TGCGCCAGCAGCTTGGAGGGGGCGCCGGGCTACGAGCAGTACTTC.

The V and J genes are TRBV28 and TRBJ2-7; either TRBD1 or TRBD2 may fit D (6 bases each). V lost 9 bases and J lost 3, with 18 bases in between. Germline V CDR1 and CDR2: MDHEN, SYDVKM. This CDR3 has 14 residues. The CDR3 DNA reads as TGTGCCAGTACCGGCGGGACAACCTTCTACGAGCAGTACTTC. Amino acid sequence: CASTGGTTFYEQYF.

V and J are TRBV5-1 and TRBJ1-2, with 7 bases fitting TRBD1. Germline assignment: CDR1 SGHRS and CDR2 YFSETQ. V trimming: 4 bases; J trimming: 7 bases; junction bases outside the gene matches: 10. The CDR3 covers 14 residues. The CDR3 spells CASSATTGESGYTF. CDR3 nucleotides: TGCGCCAGCAGCGCAACAACAGGGGAGAGTGGCTACACCTTC.

The chain carries TRBV2 and TRBJ2-1, with D tentatively TRBD2 (5 bases). CDR3 length equals 13 residues. Germline CDR1 is SNHLY and CDR2 is FYNNEI. Trimming took 6 bases from V and 4 from J, leaving 10 bases between them. CDR3 bases: TGTGCCAGCAGCGCAACTAGATACAATGAGCAGTTCTTC. It translates to CASSATRYNEQFF.

The chain carries TRBV28 and TRBJ2-5; tentatively, D is TRBD1 or TRBD2 (5 bases each). There are 16 residues in the CDR3. Germline CDR1 reads MDHEN; CDR2 reads SYDVKM. V lost 5 bases to trimming and J lost 1 base, with 17 bases between them. CDR3 sequence: CASSAAGAPLQETQYF. For the CDR3, the DNA is TGTGCCAGCAGTGCCGCCGGGGCTCCCCTCCAAGAGACCCAGTACTTC.

This clone was detected once. The V call is TRBV5-1, the J call TRBJ1-2; 8 bases fit TRBD1. V trimming: 1 base; J trimming: 7 bases; junction bases outside the gene matches: 9. The germline CDR1 and CDR2 sequences are SGHRS and YFSETQ. The CDR3 spans 15 residues. The chain's CDR3 is CASSLSSQGAAGYTF. Here the CDR3 DNA reads TGCGCCAGCAGCTTGAGTAGTCAGGGGGCTGCTGGCTACACCTTC.

The chain has TRBV19 and TRBJ2-7; D not resolved. CDR1 LNHDA and CDR2 SQIVND come from the germline V gene (reference sequence). The CDR3 runs to 14 residues. V was clipped by 6 bases and J by 5 bases, with 17 bases between them. The CDR3 coding sequence is TGTGCCAGTAGAACCTCCAATCTCCATAACGAGCAGTACTTC. This sequence encodes CASRTSNLHNEQYF.

The gene calls are TRBV5-1 and TRBJ1-2; D perhaps matches TRBD1 (6 bases). V dropped 3 bases and J dropped 2 bases, with 11 bases sitting between them. CDR3 size: 14 residues. Germline V CDR1 and CDR2: SGHRS, YFSETQ. CDR3 nucleotide sequence: TGCGCCAGCAGCTCCATTACAGGGAACTATGGCTACACCTTC. Translation gives CASSSITGNYGYTF. The full variable domain, in which reference TRBV5-1 and TRBJ1-2 provide the parts outside the CDR3, is KAGVTQTPRYLIKTRGQQVTLSCSPISGHRSVSWYQQTPGQGLQFLFEYFSETQRNKGNFPGRFSGRQFSNSRSEMNVSTLELGDSALYLCASSSITGNYGYTFGSGTRLTVV.

This chain connects TRBV7-2 to TRBJ2-3, with D tentatively TRBD1 or TRBD2 (5 bases each). CDR3 length: 14 amino acids. Germline values: CDR1 SGHTA, CDR2 FQGNSA. V dropped 5 bases and J dropped 3 bases, with 12 bases sitting between them. In DNA, the CDR3 is TGTGCCAGCAGCGTTCGGTGGGGGACAGATACGCAGTATTTT. Residues: CASSVRWGTDTQYF.

The chain joins TRBV15 to TRBJ2-5, with D possibly TRBD2 on 6 matching bases. Trimming pared 5 bases from V and 5 bases from J, leaving 15 bases between. Germline values: CDR1 LNHNV, CDR2 YYDKDF (reference sequence). This CDR3 has 14 amino acids. This CDR3 reads CATSRGVGRETQYF. For the CDR3, the DNA is TGTGCCACCAGCCGTGGGGTTGGGAGGGAGACCCAGTACTTC.

The chain recombines TRBV7-2 with TRBJ2-5; D not certain. Trimming stripped 5 bases from V and 1 base from J, with 8 bases between. Germline V lookup: CDR1 SGHTA, CDR2 FQGNSA. The CDR3 contains 13 residues. CDR3 coding DNA: TGTGCCAGCAGCCGCTCGAGCCAAGAGACCCAGTACTTC. Protein sequence: CASSRSSQETQYF. Variable domain in full (rest from reference TRBV7-2 and TRBJ2-5): GAGVSQSPSNKVTEKGKDVELRCDPISGHTALYWYRQSLGQGLEFLIYFQGNSAPDKSGLPSDRFSAERTGGSVSTLTIQRTQQEDSAVYLCASSRSSQETQYFGPGTRLLVL.

This chain links TRBV6-1 with TRBJ2-7; TRBD2 agrees at 11 bases. This CDR3 comprises 14 residues. The germline V gene has CDR1 MNHNS and CDR2 SASEGT. Trimming took 6 bases from V and 1 from J; bases not matched to a gene: 2. As DNA, the CDR3 is TGTGCCAGCAGGCGGACTAGCGGGTCCTACGAGCAGTACTTC. This gives the protein CASRRTSGSYEQYF.

The J gene is TRBJ2-7, the V gene TRBV18; unclear D gene. Germline values: CDR1 KGHSH, CDR2 LQKENI. Trimming cost V 4 bases and J 6 bases, with 7 bases left between them. The CDR3 runs to 11 residues. This chain's CDR3 is CASSREREQYF. In DNA, the CDR3 is TGTGCCAGCTCACGCGAACGCGAGCAGTACTTC.

The CDR3: CAYSRDNADTQYF. The DNA of the CDR3 is TGTGCCTACTCCCGCGATAATGCCGATACGCAGTATTTT. V gene TRBV30 combines with J gene TRBJ2-3; D gene unclear. Per germline, CDR1 GTSNPN and CDR2 SVGIG (reference sequence). Trimming pared 7 bases from V and 6 bases from J, leaving 17 bases between. The CDR3 is 13 residues long.

The chain uses TRBV28 and TRBJ2-6; D may match TRBD1 or TRBD2 (5 bases each). V was shortened by 6 bases and J by 1 base, with 10 bases between the two germline ends. This CDR3 spans 15 amino acids. Germline V gene data show CDR1 as MDHEN and CDR2 as SYDVKM. The CDR3 sequence is CASRLGGSGANVLTF. The CDR3 DNA reads TGTGCCAGCAGACTTGGGGGATCTGGGGCCAACGTCCTGACTTTC.

The chain joins TRBV28 to TRBJ2-1; D perhaps matches TRBD2 (6 bases). The CDR3 runs 14 residues. Germline V gene data show CDR1 as MDHEN and CDR2 as SYDVKM. Trimming pared 8 bases from V and 0 bases from J, leaving 11 bases between. The CDR3 protein is CASAVTSSYNEQFF. CDR3 DNA: TGTGCCAGCGCCGTGACTAGCTCCTACAATGAGCAGTTCTTC.

A remark on this clone: The same CDR3 arises from other DNA sequences in this sample as well. J is TRBJ1-4 and V is TRBV28; tentatively, D is TRBD1 (6 bases). CDR3 length: 15 residues. The V and J ends lost 5 bases and 3 bases respectively, with 13 bases between them. Per the germline V gene, CDR1 is MDHEN and CDR2 is SYDVKM. CDR3 protein: CASSTPRGPNEKLFF. CDR3 nucleotide sequence: TGTGCCAGCAGTACCCCGCGGGGGCCTAATGAAAAACTGTTTTTT.

The chain employs TRBV5-1 and TRBJ2-7, with a possible D match to TRBD2 (6 bases). The V end was cut by 3 bases, the J end by 3 bases, with 16 bases between. The CDR3 runs to 15 residues. Per germline, CDR1 SGHRS and CDR2 YFSETQ. CDR3 sequence reads: CASSSQTSRLYEQYF. CDR3 nucleotide sequence: TGCGCCAGCAGCTCACAGACTAGTCGTCTCTACGAGCAGTACTTC.

The rearrangement uses TRBV7-2 and TRBJ2-7, with a weak D call TRBD2 (5 bases). The germline V gene encodes CDR1 SGHTA and CDR2 FQGNSA. The CDR3 is 14 amino acids. V was shortened by 6 bases and J by 2 bases, with 14 bases between the two germline ends. The CDR3 region has the DNA TGTGCCAGCAGGGAAAGGACTCAACCCTACGAGCAGTACTTC. This gives the protein CASRERTQPYEQYF.

This chain connects TRBV4-3 to TRBJ1-2; a possible D gene is TRBD1 (5 bases). The CDR3 is made up of 15 amino acids. CDR1 is LGHNA, CDR2 YSLEER, per germline. Between the trimmed V and J ends, which lost 0 bases and 5 bases, there was a span of 13 bases. CDR3 residues: CASSQELGRQYGYTF. The CDR3 nucleotides read TGCGCCAGCAGCCAAGAACTGGGACGGCAGTATGGCTACACCTTC.

CDR3 coding DNA: TGTGCCAGCAGCACGGAGGGCCGGGGTATTTCGCAGTATTTT. As protein: CASSTEGRGISQYF. V gene TRBV7-9 combines with J gene TRBJ2-3; D is perhaps TRBD2 (6 bases). This CDR3 contains 14 residues. Trimming took 5 bases from V and 10 from J, leaving 19 bases between them. Germline-derived CDR1 and CDR2 are SEHNR and FQNEAQ (reference sequence).